The next 17 T cell receptor beta chains were all read from a single sample in a study of spatial heterogeneity in lung cancer. TCRdb passed the 5' RACE reads through MiXCR, listing each CDR3 protein once. In the table there are some 110,000 distinct CDR3 sequences, 9% to 15% of which are singletons. Regarding time point: blood at routine non-recurrence follow-up after resection. Unsorted whole RNA samples from tumor, nontumor lung or frozen PBMC were sequenced. Material: PBMCs, obtained at follow-up. Receptors originate from a male donor with early-stage non-small cell lung cancer.

This chain joins TRBV29-1 and TRBJ1-2; possibly TRBD1 for D (6 bases). This CDR3 has 14 amino acids. V lost 7 bases to trimming and J lost 0 bases, with 15 bases between them. Germline V gene data show CDR1 as SQVTM and CDR2 as ANQGSEA. The CDR3 DNA follows: TGCAGCGCTGCACCGGACAGTTCTAACTATGGCTACACCTTC. Protein product: CSAAPDSSNYGYTF. The entire variable domain, with the rest obtained from reference TRBV29-1 and TRBJ1-2, is as follows: SAVISQKPSRDICQRGTSLTIQCQVDSQVTMMFWYRQQPGQSLTLIATANQGSEATYESGFVIDKFPISRPNLTFSTLTVSNMSPEDSSIYLCSAAPDSSNYGYTFGSGTRLTVV.

There are a few counts of this clonotype. CDR3 coding DNA: TGTGCCAGCAGCCCGATCGGATTGGAGACCCAGTACTTC. Translated, it gives CASSPIGLETQYF. The chain couples TRBV11-2 to TRBJ2-5; D is undetermined. Trimming removed 5 bases at V and 5 bases at J, with 12 bases between. The CDR3 spans 13 residues. Germline CDR1 and CDR2: SGHAT and FQNNGV.

This clonotype appeared many times. This rearrangement joins TRBV15 to TRBJ2-5; TRBD2 matches 7 bases. The CDR3 sequence is 15 residues long. Germline trimming cut 4 bases from V and 1 base from J; bases unmatched to any gene: 6. From germline, CDR1 is LNHNV and CDR2 YYDKDF (reference sequence). The CDR3 DNA reads as TGTGCCACCAGCAAACCGGGAGGAGCCCAAGAGACCCAGTACTTC. This sequence encodes CATSKPGGAQETQYF.

This clonotype occurred a few times. The chain uses TRBV29-1 and TRBJ1-5, with a tentative D call TRBD1 (5 bases). V gave up 4 bases and J gave up 2 bases, with 12 bases separating them. CDR3 length: 14 residues. Germline CDR1 is SQVTM and CDR2 is ANQGSEA. CDR3: CSVAMTVGNQPQHF. The CDR3 DNA reads TGCAGCGTTGCAATGACAGTGGGCAATCAGCCCCAGCATTTT.

This clonotype was counted a few times. The chain joins TRBV12-3 or TRBV12-4 to TRBJ2-3; no reliable D call. The CDR3 runs 15 residues. V lost 0 bases and J 1 base, leaving 8 bases between the germline ends. CDR3 sequence (DNA): TGTGCCAGCAGTTTAGCGTTGCTAGGCACAGATACGCAGTATTTT. Translated: CASSLALLGTDTQYF.

This clonotype was recorded a few times. Here the CDR3 DNA reads TGCAGTGCTATCTGGACAGGGGGCAGGTACGAGCAGTACTTC. This translates into CSAIWTGGRYEQYF. The chain carries TRBV20-1 and TRBJ2-7; 11 positions match TRBD1. The CDR3 has 14 amino acids. With 4 bases clipped from V and 4 bases from J, the junction kept 6 bases outside the gene matches. Germline V CDR1 and CDR2: DFQATT, SNEGSKA (reference sequence).

The chain recombines TRBV12-3 or TRBV12-4 with TRBJ1-5; no firm D call. Between the trimmed V and J ends, which lost 5 bases and 10 bases, there was a span of 12 bases. This CDR3 comprises 12 residues. CDR3 region: CASSIRPVPQHF. The CDR3 DNA is TGTGCCAGCAGTATTAGACCTGTCCCCCAGCATTTT.

This clonotype was seen many times. CDR3: CASSRRLGQVNTEAFF. In nucleotides, the CDR3 is TGTGCCAGCAGCCGCCGCCTAGGACAGGTGAACACTGAAGCTTTCTTT. This rearrangement joins TRBV7-9 to TRBJ1-1; 7 nucleotides align to TRBD1. Germline loops: CDR1 SEHNR, CDR2 FQNEAQ (reference sequence). V gave up 5 bases and J gave up 0 bases; unmatched junction bases: 9. CDR3 length: 16 residues.

This clonotype came up many times. V is TRBV10-3 and J is TRBJ1-1; D call uncertain. This CDR3 region has 12 residues. V was shortened by 8 bases and J by 4 bases, with 11 bases between the two germline ends. Germline V lookup: CDR1 ENHRY, CDR2 SYGVKD. As DNA, the CDR3 is TGTGCCATCGTAGGGCTGGGCACTGAAGCTTTCTTT. Translation: CAIVGLGTEAFF.

This clonotype was observed a handful of times. This chain uses TRBV20-1 with TRBJ2-1, with D hard to call. Deletions cut 1 base from V and 9 bases from J, with 13 bases between. The CDR3 loop spans 13 amino acids. Per germline, CDR1 DFQATT and CDR2 SNEGSKA (reference sequence). The CDR3 nucleotides are TGCAGTGCTAGAGGGCCTAGTGGCGGTGAGCAGTTCTTC. This sequence encodes CSARGPSGGEQFF.

This clonotype has more than one count but fewer than ten. The chain uses TRBV12-3 or TRBV12-4 and TRBJ2-1; perhaps TRBD2 as D (6 bases). The CDR3 runs to 11 residues. V was cut by 8 bases and J by 9 bases, with 11 bases left in between. CDR3 coding DNA: TGTGCCAGCGCCCAGACTAGTGAGCAGTTCTTC. Amino acid sequence: CASAQTSEQFF.

This clonotype was found once. This chain joins TRBV19 and TRBJ2-2; D is possibly TRBD2 (6 bases). The CDR3 contains 17 residues. The germline V gene has CDR1 LNHDA and CDR2 SQIVND (reference sequence). Trimming took 3 bases from V and 2 from J, leaving 16 bases between them. The CDR3 sequence is CASSMGQGGINTGELFF. CDR3 nucleotide sequence: TGTGCCAGTAGTATGGGCCAAGGCGGGATCAACACCGGGGAGCTGTTTTTT.

The chain employs TRBV9 and TRBJ2-7, with D unclear. The germline V gene encodes CDR1 SGDLS and CDR2 YYNGEE. Trimming removed 4 bases at V and 7 bases at J, with 18 bases between. The CDR3 contains 14 residues. DNA for the CDR3: TGTGCCAGCAGCCCCCAGACCAGTTGGGGTGAGCAGTACTTC. Amino acid sequence: CASSPQTSWGEQYF.

The rearrangement joins TRBV20-1 to TRBJ2-1, with TRBD2 matching over 8 bases. Germline loops: CDR1 DFQATT, CDR2 SNEGSKA (reference sequence). This CDR3 is built from 14 residues. The J segment lost 4 bases and the V segment lost 4 bases, leaving 6 bases of the junction unmatched. CDR3 region: CSAKTGGPYNEQFF. As DNA, the CDR3 is TGCAGTGCTAAGACGGGGGGGCCATACAATGAGCAGTTCTTC.

The table lists this clonotype with a few counts. V is TRBV5-1 and J is TRBJ1-1; perhaps TRBD1 as D (5 bases). In germline, CDR1 is SGHRS, CDR2 YFSETQ. This CDR3 contains 13 residues. V lost 2 bases and J lost 5, with 10 bases in between. CDR3 in amino acids: CASSLRGGTEAFF. In nucleotides, the CDR3 is TGCGCCAGCAGCTTAAGGGGAGGTACTGAAGCTTTCTTT. The full variable domain, in which reference TRBV5-1 and TRBJ1-1 provide the parts outside the CDR3, is KAGVTQTPRYLIKTRGQQVTLSCSPISGHRSVSWYQQTPGQGLQFLFEYFSETQRNKGNFPGRFSGRQFSNSRSEMNVSTLELGDSALYLCASSLRGGTEAFFGQGTRLTVV.

This clonotype was observed many times. This chain links TRBV28 with TRBJ1-6; TRBD1 matches at 10 bases. CDR3 length equals 15 residues. V gave up 6 bases and J gave up 11 bases; unmatched junction bases: 10. Germline V gene lookup returns CDR1 MDHEN and CDR2 SYDVKM. The CDR3 DNA sequence: TGTGCCAGCAGAAAAGGACAGGGGGGATGGCCACCCCTCCACTTT. Its protein is CASRKGQGGWPPLHF.

This chain links TRBV7-2 with TRBJ2-4; D gene unclear. Trimming left V 1 base short and J 0 bases short, with 16 bases between. The V gene's germline CDR1 is SGHTA and CDR2 FQGNSA. The CDR3 has 18 amino acids. CDR3 nucleotide sequence: TGTGCCAGCAGCTTAGATTCATATGCCCTCAGAGCCAAAAACATTCAGTACTTC. Encoded protein: CASSLDSYALRAKNIQYF.